Following are 8 T cell receptor beta chains from one sample sequenced in a study of T cell responses to AZD1222 COVID-19 vaccine. Libraries were prepared by immunoSEQ multiplex PCR; TCRdb keeps only in-frame clonotypes and omits some of them. The sample lists more than 95,000 clones; more than 70% were seen once. The input for sequencing was peripheral blood, taken 28 days after the second AZD1222 dose. All receptors come from an adult who received the AZD1222 COVID-19 vaccine.

This clone was seen a single time. The J gene is TRBJ2-6, the V gene TRBV6-1, with D possibly being TRBD2 (5 bases). CDR1 is MNHNS, CDR2 SASEGT, per germline. V was clipped by 3 bases and J by 1 base, with 7 bases between them. This CDR3 is built from 15 residues. CDR3 region: CASSDTGSGANVLTF. Here the CDR3 DNA reads TGTGCCAGCAGTGACACGGGGTCTGGGGCCAACGTCCTGACTTTC.

This clone was observed a few times. The V gene is TRBV6-6, the J gene TRBJ1-6, with D unclear. The length of the CDR3 is 17 residues. The V end lost 5 bases, the J end lost 7 bases, and 21 bases lay between the germline ends. Germline V lookup: CDR1 MNHNY, CDR2 SVGAGI (reference sequence). The CDR3 is CASSPQPQAPTNSPLHF. CDR3 in DNA: TGTGCCAGCAGTCCTCAACCCCAAGCCCCAACCAATTCACCCCTCCACTTT.

DNA for the CDR3: TGCAGCGTCATCATAGCAGGGGCTTATCAGCCCCAGCATTTT. It specifies CSVIIAGAYQPQHF. The V and J genes are TRBV29-1 and TRBJ1-5; TRBD1 might be the D (6 bases). The CDR3 sequence is 14 residues long. Germline CDR1 is SQVTM and CDR2 is ANQGSEA. Between the trimmed V and J ends, which lost 6 bases and 5 bases, there was a span of 17 bases.

V is TRBV11-2 and J is TRBJ1-5; D is perhaps TRBD1 (6 bases). The germline V gene has CDR1 SGHAT and CDR2 FQNNGV. CDR3 length: 16 residues. Between the trimmed V and J ends, which lost 2 bases and 0 bases, there was a span of 11 bases. CDR3 region: CASSLTPGASNQPQHF. Written as DNA, the CDR3 is TGTGCCAGCAGCTTAACTCCGGGGGCTAGCAATCAGCCCCAGCATTTT.

The gene calls are TRBV19 and TRBJ2-7; 7 bases fit TRBD1. CDR3 length: 16 amino acids. Germline V lookup: CDR1 LNHDA, CDR2 SQIVND (reference sequence). V lost 5 bases, J lost 2 bases, and 12 bases stayed unmatched. The CDR3 region is CASSLSTGTATYEQYF. The CDR3 bases are TGTGCCAGTAGTCTCTCTACCGGGACAGCGACCTACGAGCAGTACTTC. Filled out from reference TRBV19 and TRBJ2-7, the complete variable domain reads DGGITQSPKYLFRKEGQNVTLSCEQNLNHDAMYWYRQDPGQGLRLIYYSQIVNDFQKGDIAEGYSVSREKKESFPLTVTSAQKNPTAFYLCASSLSTGTATYEQYFGPGTRLTVT.

With respect to this clone: One end of the junction does not line up with germline, which may come from a read error. V is TRBV6-5 and J is TRBJ1-5, with D uncertain. The V gene's germline CDR1 is MNHEY and CDR2 SVGAGI. The CDR3 contains 14 residues. CDR3 sequence: CAGSRTPMGQPQHF. CDR3 nucleotides: TGTGCCGGCAGCCGAACACCCATGGGTCAGCCCCAGCATTTT.

The chain recombines TRBV6-4 with TRBJ2-1; weak D call: TRBD2 (7 bases). V lost 5 bases and J lost 0, with 14 bases in between. The germline V gene encodes CDR1 MRHNA and CDR2 SNTAGT. There are 16 residues in the CDR3. The CDR3 reads CASSREGGDSYNEQFF. In DNA form, the CDR3 reads TGTGCCAGCAGTCGGGAAGGGGGGGACTCCTACAATGAGCAGTTCTTC.

V is TRBV6-5 and J is TRBJ2-1; 9 bases align to TRBD1. The CDR3 totals 14 residues. The junction had 6 bases not matched to a gene; V was cut back by 6 bases and J by 6 bases. The germline gives CDR1 MNHEY, CDR2 SVGAGI. DNA of the CDR3: TGTGCCAGCAGCACAGGGGGCCCGACCAATGAGCAGTTCTTC. This gives the protein CASSTGGPTNEQFF.